Listed below are T cell receptor beta chains from one sample, sequenced in a study of T cell responses to AZD1222 COVID-19 vaccine. The assay was immunoSEQ multiplex PCR, and TCRdb's table has in-frame clones only and misses some. The sample consists of around 120,000 clones, 87% of them appearing once. The source material was peripheral blood, sampled on day 0 of AZD1222 vaccination. The receptors shown here come from an adult in good health. The CDR3 runs from the conserved cysteine through the conserved F or W. The order of the fields is D gene, V gene, clone size, J gene, CDR3 DNA, CDR3 protein. A D gene is named only where the DNA matches it firmly. A row's size may be missing; if present it is once, few, many or a size class.

-	TRBV27	-	TRBJ1-6	TGTGCCAGCAGTTTTCAACAGGGTGCACCCCTCCACTTT	CASSFQQGAPLHF
TRBD2	TRBV15	-	TRBJ2-2	TGTGCCACCAGTAGCGGGGAAGGGGAGCTGTTTTTT	CATSSGEGELFF
-	TRBV18	-	TRBJ1-3	TGTGCCAGCTCCCCGGGCATCTCTGGAAACACCATATATTTT	CASSPGISGNTIYF
-	TRBV20-1	-	TRBJ2-7	TGCAGTGCTAGTAGGGCCGAAATGTTTTACGAGCAGTACTTC	CSASRAEMFYEQYF
-	TRBV2	few	TRBJ2-7	TGTGCCAGCAGTACGTGGGGCTACGAGCAGTACTTC	CASSTWGYEQYF
-	TRBV14	-	TRBJ1-2	TGTGCCAGCAGCCAAGAATGGAACCGGGGGAGCTACACCTTC	CASSQEWNRGSYTF
TRBD1	TRBV5-1	-	TRBJ1-6	TGCGCCAGCAGCACCCAAGGGACAGGGGTTTCACCCCTCCACTTT	CASSTQGTGVSPLHF
TRBD1	TRBV5-6	-	TRBJ2-2	TGTGCCAGCAGCCCGGGACAGGGGGAGACCGGGGAGCTGTTTTTT	CASSPGQGETGELFF
-	TRBV5-1	once	TRBJ2-2	TGCGCCAGCAGCTTGGCCCTTGGAGTTACCGGGGAGCTGTTTTTT	CASSLALGVTGELFF
-	TRBV7-2	-	TRBJ1-1	TGTGCCAGCAGCTTAGTCCTAGGGTTGAACACTGAAGCTTTCTTT	CASSLVLGLNTEAFF
-	TRBV6-5	-	TRBJ2-2	TGTGCCAGCAGCGACAGTTTCGGCGGGGAGCTGTTTTTT	CASSDSFGGELFF
-	TRBV11-2	-	TRBJ2-7	TGTGCCAGCAGCTTAGACCCCGGGGGAGCCTACGAGCAGTACTTC	CASSLDPGGAYEQYF
-	TRBV6-5	-	TRBJ2-4	TGTGCCACCACGAGTGAGGGGGCCAAAAACATTCAGTACTTC	CATTSEGAKNIQYF
-	TRBV7-2	-	TRBJ1-1	TGTGCCAGCGCCCAGATTCTGAACACTGAAGCTTTCTTT	CASAQILNTEAFF
TRBD2	TRBV6-4	-	TRBJ2-1	TGTGCCAGCAGTGTAGGGACTAGCGGGGGATACTACAATGAGCAGTTCTTC	CASSVGTSGGYYNEQFF
-	TRBV19	-	TRBJ2-3	TGTGCCAGTAGTCCGCGCGGGACAGATACGCAGTATTTT	CASSPRGTDTQYF
-	TRBV2	-	TRBJ2-4	TGTGCCAGCAGTGCAGTTACATCACAAAACATTCAGTACTTC	CASSAVTSQNIQYF
-	TRBV30	once	TRBJ1-3	TGTGCCTGGAGTGAGGGACACAGCTCTGGAAACACCATATATTTT	CAWSEGHSSGNTIYF
TRBD2	TRBV3-1/TRBV3-2	-	TRBJ2-1	TGTGCCAGCAGCCAAGTTTTGCGGGGGGGCAATGAGCAGTTCTTC	CASSQVLRGGNEQFF
TRBD2	TRBV4-1	-	TRBJ2-1	TGCGCCAGCAGCTACCCCCCCGGGGGGTTATACAATGAGCAGTTCTTC	CASSYPPGGLYNEQFF
TRBD1	TRBV2	-	TRBJ1-6	TGTGCCAGCAGGAGGGGACAGGGGGATTCACCCCTCCACTTT	CASRRGQGDSPLHF
-	TRBV5-6	-	TRBJ1-6	TGTGCCAGCAGCTTGGGGGACACACACTATAATTCACCCCTCCACTTT	CASSLGDTHYNSPLHF
TRBD1	TRBV18	-	TRBJ2-2	TGTGCCAGCTCACCAAGATCAGGGGGAAACACCGGGGAGCTGTTTTTT	CASSPRSGGNTGELFF
-	TRBV11-2	once	TRBJ1-2	TGTGCCAGCAGCCACGGGGGGATCCTTAGGGGCTACACCTTC	CASSHGGILRGYTF
TRBD1	TRBV27	-	TRBJ1-2	TGTGCCAGCAGTTTAGACAGGGGGTTTGGCTACACCTTC	CASSLDRGFGYTF
-	TRBV5-8	few	TRBJ1-1	TGTGCCAGCAGCTTGACCCAGGATGCGGGTCGTTGGGACACTGAAGCTTTCTTT	CASSLTQDAGRWDTEAFF
-	TRBV7-8	-	TRBJ2-3	TGTGCCAGCAGCTTCCAGGGGTCCGTATATACGCAGTATTTT	CASSFQGSVYTQYF
TRBD2	TRBV4-2	-	TRBJ2-3	TGTGCCAGCAGCCAAACGGGACTAGCGGGGCCCACAGATACGCAGTATTTT	CASSQTGLAGPTDTQYF
-	TRBV6-4	few	TRBJ2-1	TGTGCCAGCAGTGGCGACTCTGGGGCCGATGAGCAGTTCTTC	CASSGDSGADEQFF
-	TRBV11-2	-	TRBJ2-3	TGTGCCAGCAGCCTGCGGACGGTAACTAGCACAGATACGCAGTATTTT	CASSLRTVTSTDTQYF
TRBD2	TRBV5-1	-	TRBJ2-3	TGCGCCAGCAGACGCCAACCACCGCTAGCGGGGGGCCGAGATACGCAGTATTTT	CASRRQPPLAGGRDTQYF
TRBD1	TRBV30	-	TRBJ1-1	TGTGCCTCCTCCCGGGACAGCGTTGAAGCTTTCTTT	CASSRDSVEAFF
-	TRBV2	-	TRBJ2-7	TGTGCCACCAGCAACTCAATAGCTGTCGAGCAGTACTTC	CATSNSIAVEQYF
-	TRBV19	few	TRBJ2-7	TGTGCCAGTAGTCCGGACGGGAGCTCCTACGAGCAGTACTTC	CASSPDGSSYEQYF
-	TRBV4-1	-	TRBJ1-1	TGCGCCAGCAGCCAAGTGGGGTCGGGCGGCGGGGGAGCTTTCTTT	CASSQVGSGGGGAFF
-	TRBV21-1	-	TRBJ2-2	TGTGCCAGCAGCAAGCTGGCCAGGGGGGACGGGGACACCGGGGAGCTGTTTTTT	CASSKLARGDGDTGELFF
TRBD1	TRBV28	-	TRBJ2-5	TGTGCCAGCAGCCGAGACAGGGTCGGAGAGACCCAGTACTTC	CASSRDRVGETQYF
TRBD2	TRBV7-9	-	TRBJ2-7	TGTGCCAGCAGCCAACTAGCGGTCGAGCAGTACTTC	CASSQLAVEQYF
TRBD1	TRBV7-6	-	TRBJ1-1	TGTGCCAGCAGCCGGCCCACAGGGGCCGCAGCTTTCTTT	CASSRPTGAAAFF
TRBD2	TRBV6-5	-	TRBJ2-3	TGTGCCAGCAGTTACACTAGCGGGGTAGATACGCAGTATTTT	CASSYTSGVDTQYF
-	TRBV5-1	-	TRBJ2-7	TGCGCCAGCAGCTCCACGGGGACAATCTACGAGCAGTACTTC	CASSSTGTIYEQYF
-	TRBV2	-	TRBJ2-1	TGTGCCAGCATGTCCTCGGCTACGTTATGGGTGGACAATGAGCAGTTCTTC	CASMSSATLWVDNEQFF
-	TRBV11-3	-	TRBJ2-1	TGTGCCAGCAGCTTAGGTAGCAGGAGCTCCTACAATGAGCAGTTCTTC	CASSLGSRSSYNEQFF
-	TRBV3-1/TRBV3-2	few	TRBJ2-1	TGTGCCAGCAGCCGCGACTTCCTATCTTACAATGAGCAGTTCTTC	CASSRDFLSYNEQFF
TRBD1	TRBV3-1/TRBV3-2	-	TRBJ1-3	TGTGCCAGCAGCCCGCCCGGGACAGGGGGTGGAAACACCATATATTTT	CASSPPGTGGGNTIYF
-	TRBV14	-	TRBJ1-1	TGTGCCAGCAGCCAGCAGGGACTTGAAGCTTTCTTT	CASSQQGLEAFF
TRBD1	TRBV11-3	once	TRBJ2-1	TGTGCCAGCAGCTTACATCCAACAGGGGATGAGCAGTTCTTC	CASSLHPTGDEQFF